This T cell receptor (beta chain) appears in the sequencing data of a study of CXCR3-negative and CXCR3-positive naive CD8 T cells. As to this clonotype: Its antigen remains unknown.

Broader study findings: More hydrophobic TRB CDR3s were found in CXCR3-positive naive cells than in CXCR3-negative naive cells.

The method, 5' RACE with UMI labels, was used to prepare the TRB cDNA libraries. Reanalyzing the 5' RACE reads, TCRdb keeps one entry per CDR3 protein, without DNA. The sample data list around 160,000 distinct CDR3 sequences. CD45RO-CCR7+CD27+CD95- cells counted as naive CD8+ T cells. In germline, CDR1 is SGHDN, CDR2 FVKESK. This CDR3 has 18 residues. This chain uses TRBV14 with TRBJ2-1; with no DNA, the TCRdb D assignment of TRBD1 cannot be verified. Input material: naive CXCR3+ CD8+ T cells from blood. Subset here: CD45RO-CCR7+CD27+CD95- naive CD8+ T cells expressing CXCR3 (TNR3+). This receptor was identified in a human donor in good health. Some clones in this sample may be carry-over from other donors' samples. CDR3 residues: CASSQDRPVEGGQNEQFF.